The 13 T cell receptor beta chains given below trace back to one sample, sequenced in a study of blood T cell repertoires in COVID-19. Profiled with immunoSEQ multiplex PCR; TCRdb holds only in-frame clones, not every one. Of about 250,000 clones in the sample, around 92% are singletons; the top ten hold around 4.2%. Material for sequencing was PBMCs or T cells enriched from blood (not recorded which). Receptor source: a woman aged 30 to 39 with acute COVID-19.

This clone was detected once. The chain links TRBV6-6 to TRBJ1-1; a possible D gene is TRBD1 (6 bases). CDR3 length equals 14 residues. Germline V gene lookup returns CDR1 MNHNY and CDR2 SVGAGI (reference sequence). V lost 6 bases and J 2 bases, leaving 13 bases between the germline ends. The chain's CDR3 is CASSDDRRNTEAFF. CDR3 nucleotide sequence: TGTGCCAGCAGCGATGACAGGCGAAACACTGAAGCTTTCTTT.

This sequence joins TRBV28 and TRBJ2-5; D call uncertain. The V end lost 5 bases, the J end lost 5 bases, and 3 bases lay between the germline ends. The length of the CDR3 is 10 residues. The germline V gene encodes CDR1 MDHEN and CDR2 SYDVKM. CDR3 bases: TGTGCCAGCAGTCTGGAGACCCAGTACTTC. It yields the protein CASSLETQYF.

The chain joins TRBV6-4 to TRBJ1-5; D not resolved. The CDR3 covers 15 residues. Deletions cut 10 bases from V and 0 bases from J, with 16 bases between. CDR1 is MRHNA and CDR2 is SNTAGT in the germline V gene. CDR3 sequence reads: CAIWRAIYSNQPQHF. Written as DNA, the CDR3 is TGTGCCATCTGGAGGGCAATATATAGCAATCAGCCCCAGCATTTT.

The J gene is TRBJ1-1, the V gene TRBV11-2, with 7 bases identical to TRBD1. The germline V gene has CDR1 SGHAT and CDR2 FQNNGV. The CDR3 covers 13 residues. J was trimmed by 5 bases and V by 5 bases; bases with no gene match: 5. Written as DNA, the CDR3 is TGTGCCAGCAGCCGGGACAGTGGAACTGAAGCTTTCTTT. Amino acid sequence: CASSRDSGTEAFF.

The CDR3 bases are TGTGCCACCAGTGATTTGCACCGGGACAGGGGGCAAGGCTACACCTTC. Encoded protein: CATSDLHRDRGQGYTF. This rearrangement joins TRBV24-1 to TRBJ1-2, with 12 bases fitting TRBD1. V dropped 0 bases and J dropped 8; count of bases not matched to a gene: 6. The CDR3 runs to 16 residues. Germline V lookup: CDR1 KGHDR, CDR2 SFDVKD.

This clone was observed once. The chain carries TRBV5-1 and TRBJ1-4; 8 bases are a match to TRBD1. The CDR3 runs 15 residues. J lost 7 bases, V lost 0 bases, and 5 bases had no gene match. Germline CDR1 reads SGHRS; CDR2 reads YFSETQ. The CDR3 here is CASSLEDREFEKLFF. CDR3 DNA sequence: TGCGCCAGCAGCTTGGAGGACAGGGAGTTTGAAAAACTGTTTTTT.

The rearrangement links TRBV5-5 to TRBJ1-2, with 8 bases lining up with TRBD1. The V gene's germline CDR1 is SGHKS and CDR2 YYEKEE (reference sequence). The length of the CDR3 is 14 residues. Trimming at V came to 0 bases and at J to 8 bases, leaving 6 bases not matched to a gene. The CDR3 region is CASSLGQGNRGYTF. The CDR3 DNA follows: TGTGCCAGCAGCTTGGGACAGGGGAACCGCGGCTACACCTTC.

V gene TRBV29-1 combines with J gene TRBJ1-5; D call uncertain. Germline CDR1 and CDR2: SQVTM and ANQGSEA. Trimming removed 4 bases at V and 5 bases at J, with 12 bases between. The CDR3 consists of 13 residues. CDR3 nucleotides: TGCAGCGTTGGGGCCGGGGTCGATCAGCCCCAGCATTTT. Translated: CSVGAGVDQPQHF.

The gene calls are TRBV6-2 or TRBV6-3 and TRBJ1-1, with unresolved D. Germline loops: CDR1 MNHEY, CDR2 SVGEGT. Trimming left V 4 bases short and J 4 bases short, with 10 bases between. This CDR3 has 13 amino acids. For the CDR3, the DNA is TGTGCCAGCAGTTCCCAGGCTCGCACTGAAGCTTTCTTT. It codes for CASSSQARTEAFF.

This clone has a handful of counts. V usage is TRBV5-5 and J usage is TRBJ1-3; possibly TRBD1 for D (5 bases). The CDR3 runs to 15 residues. Trimming stripped 2 bases from V and 1 base from J, with 10 bases between. Germline V gene sequence: CDR1 SGHKS, CDR2 YYEKEE (reference sequence). The CDR3 sequence: CASSLRDFSGNTIYF. The DNA for the CDR3 is TGTGCCAGCAGCTTAAGGGACTTTTCTGGAAACACCATATATTTT.

The V call is TRBV6-4, the J call TRBJ2-2; D remains ambiguous. Per the germline V gene, CDR1 is MRHNA and CDR2 is SNTAGT. V was shortened by 3 bases and J by 7 bases, with 3 bases between the two germline ends. This CDR3 comprises 11 residues. As DNA, the CDR3 is TGTGCCAGCAGTGATAACGGGGAGCTGTTTTTT. Translated: CASSDNGELFF.

This clone came up a few times. The chain links TRBV19 to TRBJ2-7; TRBD1 agrees at 7 bases. Germline CDR1 and CDR2: LNHDA and SQIVND (reference sequence). V shed 4 bases and J 4 bases; nucleotides not matched to a gene: 7. The CDR3 is 14 residues long. CDR3 loop: CASSNRPTGYEQYF. The CDR3 coding sequence is TGTGCCAGTAGTAATCGCCCGACAGGGTACGAGCAGTACTTC.

The V gene is TRBV30, the J gene TRBJ2-7; 8 bases fit TRBD1. The germline CDR1 and CDR2 sequences are GTSNPN and SVGIG (reference sequence). This CDR3 spans 13 amino acids. V shed 2 bases and J 7 bases; nucleotides not matched to a gene: 7. CDR3 protein: CAWSLQGAGEQYF. The CDR3 DNA reads as TGTGCCTGGAGTCTCCAGGGGGCGGGAGAGCAGTACTTC.